This is a list of T cell receptor beta chains from one sample in a study of radiation and T cells in renal cell carcinoma. Here immunoSEQ multiplex PCR was the method, and the copy in TCRdb shows in-frame clones only, minus some. The profile shows fewer than 15,000 clones, about two thirds of them singletons. The material was tumor tissue, obtained from a patient whose treatment was nephrectomy without radiotherapy. The origin of the receptors is a man between 60 and 75 years old with renal cell carcinoma. The CDR3 runs from the conserved cysteine through the conserved F or W. A D gene is named only where the DNA matches it firmly. Clone size is given for some rows only: seen once, a few or many times, or a class if the clone is expanded.

>-|TRBD2|16|TRBJ2-3|TRBV4-3
CASSQDLAGGTDTQYF
TGCGCCAGCAGCCAAGATTTAGCGGGAGGCACAGATACGCAGTATTTT
>-|TRBD1|17|TRBJ1-4|TRBV5-1
CASSLTGGAATNEKLFF
TGCGCCAGCAGCTTGACAGGGGGCGCAGCAACTAATGAAAAACTGTTTTTT
>-|-|14|TRBJ2-1|TRBV19
CASSSLVGYNEQFF
TGTGCCAGTAGTAGCCTAGTCGGCTACAATGAGCAGTTCTTC
>-|-|14|TRBJ1-2|TRBV29-1
CSVVGDRSAGGYTF
TGCAGCGTTGTTGGAGATCGCTCCGCAGGGGGCTACACCTTC
>-|-|13|TRBJ1-1|TRBV14
CASSQTVSTEAFF
TGTGCCAGCAGCCAGACAGTCAGCACTGAAGCTTTCTTT
>few|-|12|TRBJ2-3|TRBV7-9
CASSSVGDTQYF
TGTGCCAGCAGCTCCGTGGGAGATACGCAGTATTTT
>-|TRBD1|16|TRBJ1-3|TRBV5-1
CASSRSQGSSGNTIYF
TGCGCCAGCAGCAGATCACAGGGGAGCTCTGGAAACACCATATATTTT
>few|-|14|TRBJ2-3|TRBV6-5
CASSYTGGPDTQYF
TGTGCCAGCAGTTACACGGGGGGCCCAGATACGCAGTATTTT
>-|-|16|TRBJ2-7|TRBV7-2
CASSLTPWGSGYEQYF
TGTGCCAGCAGCTTAACCCCGTGGGGTAGCGGCTACGAGCAGTACTTC
>-|TRBD2|15|TRBJ2-7|TRBV5-4
CASSSSSGSSHEQYF
TGTGCCAGCAGCTCGTCTAGCGGGAGTTCCCACGAGCAGTACTTC
>-|TRBD2|15|TRBJ2-5|TRBV5-1
CASSLGTSGEETQYF
TGCGCCAGCAGCTTGGGTACTAGCGGGGAAGAGACCCAGTACTTC
>-|TRBD1|15|TRBJ2-2|TRBV18
CASSASRQGDGELFF
TGTGCCAGCTCAGCCTCTCGACAGGGCGACGGGGAGCTGTTTTTT
>once|-|12|TRBJ2-7|TRBV7-9
CASRPGTYEQYF
TGTGCCAGCAGACCAGGGACCTACGAGCAGTACTTC
>once|TRBD1|14|TRBJ2-7|TRBV6-5
CASRETGGSYEQYF
TGTGCCAGCAGAGAGACAGGGGGGTCCTACGAGCAGTACTTC
>few|-|16|TRBJ2-2|TRBV4-2
CASSPLGLDYTGELFF
TGTGCCAGCAGCCCACTGGGGTTGGATTACACCGGGGAGCTGTTTTTT
>-|TRBD1|16|TRBJ1-4|TRBV5-1
CASSLASGQAPGKLFF
TGCGCCAGCAGCTTGGCCTCGGGACAGGCCCCGGGGAAACTGTTTTTT